This T cell receptor (beta chain) was recorded in a study of T cell changes during pregnancy in multiple sclerosis. Comment on this clone: A junction end diverges from the germline sequence, so it may reflect a read error.

The germline V gene encodes CDR1 SGHRS and CDR2 YFSETQ. The CDR3 sequence is 14 residues long. Method: immunoSEQ multiplex PCR; TCRdb's copy keeps in-frame clones and lacks some. The sample contains 85,000 to 110,000 clones, about 90% of which appear only once. The TCR sequence derives from a female donor with multiple sclerosis, enrolled in a pregnancy study. V is TRBV5-1 and J is TRBJ1-2; D gene uncertain. Specimen: peripheral blood, collected after pregnancy. The CDR3 sequence is CASSPLGGGLFAQF. In nucleotides, the CDR3 is TGCGCCAGCAGCCCGCTCGGAGGAGGACTCTTTGCTCAGTTC.